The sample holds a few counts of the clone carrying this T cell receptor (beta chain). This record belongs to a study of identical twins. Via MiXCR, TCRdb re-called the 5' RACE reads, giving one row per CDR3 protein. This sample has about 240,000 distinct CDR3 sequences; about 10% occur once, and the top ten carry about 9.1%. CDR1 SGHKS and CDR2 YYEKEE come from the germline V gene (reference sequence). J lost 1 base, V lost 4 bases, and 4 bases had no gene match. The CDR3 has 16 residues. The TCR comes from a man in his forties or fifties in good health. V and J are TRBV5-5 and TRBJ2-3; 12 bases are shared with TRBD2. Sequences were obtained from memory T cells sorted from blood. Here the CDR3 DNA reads TGTGCCAGCAGCAGTAGACTAGCGGGGGGCACAGATACGCAGTATTTT. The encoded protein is CASSSRLAGGTDTQYF.